The source of this T cell receptor beta chain is a study of T cells expressing NK-cell markers. Study outcomes and limitations: For a handful of donors, these clonotypes were likewise the leading ones in the CD3+CD56-NKG2C+ fraction.

Production of TCR beta cDNA relied on 5'RACE template switching with UMIs. TCRdb reworked the 5' RACE reads into one entry per CDR3 protein, no DNA. Recorded for this sample: 120,000 to 150,000 distinct CDR3 sequences. This CDR3 comprises 15 residues. Germline V gene sequence: CDR1 MNHEY, CDR2 SVGAGI. A remark on this clonotype: Its antigen remains unknown.

The V and J genes are TRBV6-5 and TRBJ1-5. The sequence came from a man younger than 30 in good health. Specimen: blood T cells: a sorted CD56 or NKG2C T cell subset, CD4+ or CD8+ T cells, or bulk PBMC T cells (not recorded which). The CDR3 sequence is CASSYSEGSNQPQHF.